These 18 T cell receptor beta chains were sequenced from one sample in a study of cytomegalovirus exposure and HLA in healthy donors. PCR amplification relied on 60 Vbeta primers (plus 13 Jbeta primers). Some clones are missing from TCRdb's copy, which holds only in-frame ones; the method was immunoSEQ multiplex PCR. The sample includes roughly 98,000 clones, under 85% seen only once; the top ten take 11% to 15%. The sequenced sample was PBMCs. These receptors were collected from a woman aged 70 to 79 in good health and CMV-seropositive.

V usage is TRBV10-1 and J usage is TRBJ2-5; 8 bases line up with TRBD2. Trimming at V came to 0 bases and at J to 4 bases, leaving 4 bases not matched to a gene. The germline CDR1 and CDR2 sequences are WNHNN and SYGVQD (reference sequence). This CDR3 contains 15 residues. This CDR3 reads CASSESVAGLETQYF. Here the CDR3 DNA reads TGCGCCAGCAGTGAGTCAGTAGCGGGGTTAGAGACCCAGTACTTC.

The CDR3 nucleotides read TGTGCCAGCAGTCACCCACAAGACATAGAGAACATTCAGTACTTC. Translating gives CASSHPQDIENIQYF. The rearrangement joins TRBV28 to TRBJ2-4; D not resolved. From germline, CDR1 is MDHEN and CDR2 SYDVKM. The CDR3 contains 15 residues. Trimming took 5 bases from V and 7 from J, leaving 18 bases between them.

The J gene is TRBJ2-3, the V gene TRBV29-1, with D hard to call. Trimming pared 5 bases from V and 4 bases from J, leaving 13 bases between. CDR3 length equals 13 residues. Germline loops: CDR1 SQVTM, CDR2 ANQGSEA. The CDR3 nucleotides read TGCAGCGTTCGCCCCCCTACCCCAGATACGCAGTATTTT. It yields the protein CSVRPPTPDTQYF.

This clone came up once. CDR3 protein: CASSSREKKYNSPLHF. CDR3 nucleotide sequence: TGTGCCAGCAGCTCCCGTGAGAAGAAATATAATTCACCCCTCCACTTT. This rearrangement joins TRBV7-3 to TRBJ1-6, with D unclear. Per the germline V gene, CDR1 is SGHTA and CDR2 is FQGTGA. Trimming shortened V by 4 bases and J by 4 bases, and 14 bases separated the two germline ends. This CDR3 has 16 residues. Full variable domain (rest looked up from reference TRBV7-3 and TRBJ1-6): GAGVSQTPSNKVTEKGKYVELRCDPISGHTALYWYRQSLGQGPEFLIYFQGTGAADDSGLPNDRFFAVRPEGSVSTLKIQRTERGDSAVYLCASSSREKKYNSPLHFGNGTRLTVT.

The chain couples TRBV11-2 to TRBJ1-2; no reliable D call. Trimming removed 3 bases at V and 4 bases at J, with 12 bases between. The CDR3 extends over 14 amino acids. Germline lookup yields CDR1 SGHAT and CDR2 FQNNGV. In DNA, the CDR3 is TGTGCCAGCAGCTTGCTCCTAGATGGCTATGGCTACACCTTC. Residues: CASSLLLDGYGYTF. Full variable domain (remainder filled in from reference TRBV11-2 and TRBJ1-2): EAGVAQSPRYKIIEKRQSVAFWCNPISGHATLYWYQQILGQGPKLLIQFQNNGVVDDSQLPKDRFSAERLKGVDSTLKIQPAKLEDSAVYLCASSLLLDGYGYTFGSGTRLTVV.

CDR3 DNA: TGTGCCAGCAGCTTGGTGGGGACAGCTAACAATGAGCAGTTCTTC. Amino acids: CASSLVGTANNEQFF. V gene TRBV5-4 combines with J gene TRBJ2-1; TRBD1 matches 7 bases. From germline, CDR1 is SGHNT and CDR2 YYREEE (reference sequence). After removal of 0 bases from V and 5 bases from J, the junction contained 5 bases not matched to a gene. CDR3 length: 15 residues.

This chain joins TRBV7-2 and TRBJ2-7, with 8 positions matching TRBD1. The V gene's germline CDR1 is SGHTA and CDR2 FQGNSA. This CDR3 has 14 amino acids. V shed 3 bases, J shed 0 bases, and the junction held 1 base outside the gene matches. CDR3 sequence reads: CASSFDRGSYEQYF. The CDR3 nucleotides read TGTGCCAGCAGCTTCGACAGGGGCTCCTACGAGCAGTACTTC.

Here the CDR3 reads CAISGGTDTQYF. In nucleotides, the CDR3 is TGTGCCATTAGCGGGGGTACAGATACGCAGTATTTT. The chain joins TRBV28 to TRBJ2-3; TRBD2 aligns across 9 bases. The CDR3 is 12 amino acids. The V segment lost 10 bases and the J segment 3 bases; nucleotides outside the gene matches: 2. The germline V gene has CDR1 MDHEN and CDR2 SYDVKM.

This chain links TRBV5-5 with TRBJ2-7; 8 bases agree with TRBD1. Unmatched junction bases numbered 11, after V lost 4 bases and J lost 2 bases. Germline loops: CDR1 SGHKS, CDR2 YYEKEE (reference sequence). This CDR3 region has 16 residues. Here the CDR3 DNA reads TGTGCCAGCAGCCAGATGACAGGGGTGAAAACCTACGAGCAGTACTTC. This gives the protein CASSQMTGVKTYEQYF. Using reference TRBV5-5 and TRBJ2-7 for the parts outside the CDR3, the full variable domain is DAGVTQSPTHLIKTRGQQVTLRCSPISGHKSVSWYQQVLGQGPQFIFQYYEKEERGRGNFPDRFSARQFPNYSSELNVNALLLGDSALYLCASSQMTGVKTYEQYFGPGTRLTVT.

J is TRBJ1-2 and V is TRBV4-1; D may be TRBD1 (6 bases). V was trimmed by 2 bases and J by 1 base, leaving 14 bases between them. The CDR3 extends over 16 amino acids. Germline loops: CDR1 MGHRA, CDR2 YSYEKL. CDR3 residues: CASSQTGQALNYGYTF. CDR3 sequence (DNA): TGCGCCAGCAGCCAAACAGGGCAAGCGCTTAACTATGGCTACACCTTC.

The J gene is TRBJ1-1, the V gene TRBV2; D might be TRBD1 (5 bases). Germline V gene data show CDR1 as SNHLY and CDR2 as FYNNEI. CDR3 size: 13 residues. Trimming shortened V by 4 bases and J by 3 bases, and 9 bases separated the two germline ends. This CDR3 reads CASSVGRDTEAFF. The CDR3 DNA sequence: TGTGCCAGCAGTGTGGGCAGGGACACTGAAGCTTTCTTT.

This chain uses TRBV7-3 with TRBJ2-1; D is perhaps TRBD2 (6 bases). From germline, CDR1 is SGHTA and CDR2 FQGTGA. Trimming pared 1 base from V and 7 bases from J, leaving 11 bases between. CDR3 length: 14 amino acids. The CDR3 DNA sequence: TGTGCCAGCAGCTTAAGGACTAACCCGAATGAGCAGTTCTTC. As protein: CASSLRTNPNEQFF.

J is TRBJ1-5 and V is TRBV18; 7 bases line up with TRBD1. Germline loops: CDR1 KGHSH, CDR2 LQKENI. V lost 2 bases and J lost 5; bases outside the gene matches: 0. The CDR3 consists of 13 residues. CDR3 sequence: CASSPGTDQPQHF. The DNA for the CDR3 is TGTGCCAGCTCACCAGGGACAGATCAGCCCCAGCATTTT.

CDR3 sequence reads: CASSRGQTTQETQYF. Here the CDR3 DNA reads TGTGCCAGTAGTAGAGGACAGACTACCCAAGAGACCCAGTACTTC. The rearrangement uses TRBV19 and TRBJ2-5, with D perhaps matching TRBD1 (6 bases). Trimming took 4 bases from V and 1 from J, leaving 13 bases between them. Germline CDR1 is LNHDA and CDR2 is SQIVND (reference sequence). The CDR3 extends over 15 amino acids.

This chain connects TRBV29-1 to TRBJ2-7; possibly TRBD1 for D (5 bases). Germline loops: CDR1 SQVTM, CDR2 ANQGSEA. V was pared by 0 bases and J by 6 bases, with 6 bases between. This CDR3 contains 11 residues. Written as DNA, the CDR3 is TGCAGCGTTGAAGATCAGGGCGAGCAGTACTTC. Translated, it gives CSVEDQGEQYF.

V is TRBV27 and J is TRBJ2-3; D gene uncertain. Trimming cost V 4 bases and J 9 bases, with 14 bases left between them. This CDR3 region has 13 residues. Germline V CDR1 and CDR2: MNHEY, SMNVEV (reference sequence). CDR3 sequence (DNA): TGTGCCAGCAGTTATGAGCCATTATGGACGCAGTATTTT. Protein product: CASSYEPLWTQYF.

J is TRBJ1-1 and V is TRBV14; 9 bases map to TRBD1. The CDR3 is 16 residues long. V lost 6 bases and J lost 0; bases outside the gene matches: 8. Germline loops: CDR1 SGHDN, CDR2 FVKESK. The DNA for the CDR3 is TGTGCCAGCAGTAGGACAGGGGAAACATTGAACACTGAAGCTTTCTTT. It encodes CASSRTGETLNTEAFF.

This rearrangement joins TRBV11-1 to TRBJ2-5, with TRBD1 as a possible D gene (5 bases). Trimming took off 4 bases at V and 2 bases at J, with 11 bases between the two ends. This CDR3 contains 14 residues. Germline V lookup: CDR1 SGHAT, CDR2 FQDESV (reference sequence). For the CDR3, the DNA is TGTGCCAGCAGCTCCCGACAGAAACAAGAGACCCAGTACTTC. This codes for CASSSRQKQETQYF.